This T cell receptor beta chain was captured by sequencing in a study of T cells expressing NK-cell markers. Study-wide background: Repertoire data for TCR beta were derived from sorted T cells (CD3+CD56+NKG2C+, CD3+CD56+NKG2C- and CD3+CD56-NKG2C+). The eight sequenced donors comprised seven who were HCMV-seropositive and one who was seronegative.

General study results and limits: HCMV specificity was not established for the expanded NKG2C+ T cell clones. Dominant NKG2C+ clonotypes made up about 1.0-8% of CD8+ T cells in roughly 6 donors.

As to this clonotype: What it binds is not known.

The CDR3 loop spans 13 amino acids. Germline V gene data show CDR1 as DFQATT and CDR2 as SNEGSKA (reference sequence). TCRdb re-called the 5' RACE reads and gives one entry per CDR3 protein, without DNA. With a few hundred thousand distinct CDR3 sequences in the sample, the ten largest clones hold 0.39%. This TCR was recovered from a man aged 18 to 35 in good health. Source material: blood T cells: a sorted CD56 or NKG2C T cell subset, CD4+ or CD8+ T cells, or bulk PBMC T cells (not recorded which). V and J are TRBV20-1 and TRBJ2-1; checking the TCRdb D call of TRBD2 is not possible without DNA. CDR3 sequence: CSARGQAGREQFF.